The rows below give T cell receptor beta chains drawn from one sample of a study of blood T cell repertoires in COVID-19. Sequencing was performed with immunoSEQ multiplex PCR; in TCRdb, only in-frame clones are kept and a portion is missing. This sample has some 120,000 clones, with about 79% found just once. Material: peripheral blood. Receptors originate from a woman aged 45 to 65 with acute or convalescent COVID-19. CDR3s include the opening cysteine and the closing phenylalanine or tryptophan. A D gene is named only where the DNA matches it firmly. Where a row states a size, it is once, few, many or the class of an expanded clone; other rows omit it.

j_gene,len,abundance,d_gene,v_gene,CDR3aa,CDR3nt
TRBJ2-3,13,.,TRBD2,TRBV12-3/TRBV12-4,CASSSQTSGGWYF,TGTGCCAGCAGTTCCCAAACTAGCGGAGGGTGGTATTTT
TRBJ1-5,14,.,TRBD1,TRBV11-2,CASSWDRANQPQHF,TGTGCCAGCAGCTGGGACAGAGCCAATCAGCCCCAGCATTTT
TRBJ2-1,13,.,.,TRBV12-3/TRBV12-4,CASSYLEDDGQFF,TGTGCCAGCAGTTACCTCGAGGATGATGGGCAGTTCTTC
TRBJ2-3,14,once,.,TRBV5-6,CASSDLTYTDTQYF,TGTGCCAGCAGCGATCTTACCTACACAGATACGCAGTATTTT
TRBJ1-4,14,.,.,TRBV5-4,CASSPGATNEKLFF,TGTGCCAGCAGCCCGGGGGCAACTAATGAAAAACTGTTTTTT
TRBJ1-2,10,.,.,TRBV12-3/TRBV12-4,CASSFRSYTF,TGTGCCAGCAGTTTTAGAAGCTACACCTTC
TRBJ1-5,15,once,TRBD1,TRBV28,CASSPTGASNQPQHF,TGTGCCAGCAGTCCGACAGGGGCAAGCAATCAGCCCCAGCATTTT
TRBJ2-1,16,once,.,TRBV6-6,CASSYSQGQAYNEQFF,TGTGCCAGCAGTTACTCCCAGGGGCAGGCCTACAATGAGCAGTTCTTC
TRBJ1-1,12,.,.,TRBV19,CASSILAGEAFF,TGTGCCAGTAGTATTTTAGCCGGTGAAGCTTTCTTT
TRBJ2-2,16,.,TRBD1,TRBV27,CASSLLGQGYSGELFF,TGTGCCAGCAGTTTGTTGGGACAGGGGTATTCCGGGGAGCTGTTTTTT
TRBJ2-7,14,.,.,TRBV2,CASRQQGFTYEQYF,TGTGCCAGCAGACAACAGGGCTTTACCTACGAGCAGTACTTC
TRBJ1-2,15,.,.,TRBV6-6,CASRNARDMVSGYTF,TGTGCCAGCCGCAACGCCCGGGACATGGTATCTGGCTACACCTTC
TRBJ1-3,16,.,TRBD1,TRBV5-1,CASSSTGARSGNTIYF,TGCGCCAGCAGCTCGACAGGGGCCCGCTCTGGAAACACCATATATTTT
TRBJ1-4,14,.,TRBD1,TRBV6-5,CAGRTGGGDEKLFF,TGTGCCGGAAGAACAGGGGGAGGAGATGAAAAACTGTTTTTT
TRBJ2-6,15,.,.,TRBV27,CASSSSASWANVLTF,TGTGCCAGCAGTTCCTCTGCGAGTTGGGCCAACGTCCTGACTTTC
TRBJ1-5,14,.,.,TRBV6-5,CASSLNREIQPQHF,TGTGCCAGCAGCCTCAACAGGGAAATCCAGCCCCAGCATTTT
TRBJ1-2,18,.,TRBD1,TRBV10-3,CAISENLGTGVSNYGYTF,TGTGCCATCAGTGAGAATTTGGGGACAGGCGTTTCTAACTATGGCTACACCTTC
TRBJ1-4,16,.,.,TRBV6-6,CASSYSSSGAKEKLFF,TGTGCCAGCAGTTACTCTTCATCAGGGGCAAAAGAAAAACTGTTTTTT
TRBJ2-3,14,.,.,TRBV15,CATRAGRSTDTQYF,TGTGCCACCAGGGCAGGGAGGAGCACAGATACGCAGTATTTT
TRBJ1-3,16,once,.,TRBV7-2,CASSLRALSSGNTIYF,TGTGCCAGCAGCTTAAGAGCGTTGAGCTCTGGAAACACCATATATTTT
TRBJ2-7,14,.,.,TRBV6-5,CASSYAGPPSEQYF,TGTGCCAGCAGTTACGCGGGGCCACCCTCCGAGCAGTACTTC
TRBJ2-2,16,once,TRBD1,TRBV27,CASTSGQGKGTGELFF,TGTGCCAGCACCTCCGGACAGGGGAAAGGAACCGGGGAGCTGTTTTTT
TRBJ2-6,16,.,.,TRBV5-4,CASSFVTGTGANVLTF,TGTGCCAGCAGCTTTGTCACAGGGACTGGGGCCAACGTCCTGACTTTC
TRBJ1-5,12,.,.,TRBV30,CAWAQGDQPQHF,TGTGCCTGGGCCCAGGGTGATCAGCCCCAGCATTTT
TRBJ1-5,15,once,.,TRBV6-5,CASSPQGNSNQPQHF,TGTGCCAGCAGTCCTCAGGGGAATAGCAATCAGCCCCAGCATTTT
TRBJ1-5,14,.,.,TRBV5-1,CASSSGSGNQPQHF,TGCGCCAGCAGCTCCGGGTCGGGCAATCAGCCCCAGCATTTT
TRBJ1-2,14,.,TRBD1,TRBV11-2,CASSNLQGTAGYTF,TGTGCCAGCAGCAACCTACAGGGGACGGCTGGCTACACCTTC
TRBJ1-2,14,.,.,TRBV2,CASRGDTSNYGYTF,TGTGCCAGCAGGGGGGACACGTCTAACTATGGCTACACCTTC
TRBJ2-1,16,.,TRBD2,TRBV20-1,CSASPLAGGTHNEQFF,TGCAGTGCTAGTCCCCTAGCGGGGGGGACCCACAATGAGCAGTTCTTC
TRBJ1-1,14,.,TRBD1,TRBV3-1/TRBV3-2,CASSWDRDNTEAFF,TGTGCCAGCAGTTGGGACAGGGATAACACTGAAGCTTTCTTT
TRBJ2-2,16,.,TRBD1,TRBV7-9,CASSSDRSGRTGELFF,TGTGCCAGCAGCTCGGACAGGAGTGGTCGCACCGGGGAGCTGTTTTTT
TRBJ1-5,15,.,.,TRBV5-1,CASSLSDYSNQPQHF,TGCGCCAGCAGCTTGAGCGACTATAGCAATCAGCCCCAGCATTTT
TRBJ1-5,13,.,.,TRBV12-3/TRBV12-4,CASSPGWAQAQHF,TGTGCCAGCAGTCCTGGGTGGGCTCAGGCCCAGCATTTT
TRBJ1-1,12,few,.,TRBV5-1,CASSEQGTEAFF,TGCGCCAGTTCAGAACAGGGCACTGAAGCTTTCTTT
TRBJ1-3,15,few,.,TRBV6-5,CASSYDRSSGNTIYF,TGTGCCAGCAGTTATGACAGGTCCTCTGGAAACACCATATATTTT
TRBJ2-2,16,once,TRBD2,TRBV6-6,CASNYLRGGLSGELFF,TGTGCCAGCAACTACCTTAGGGGAGGGTTGTCGGGGGAGCTGTTTTTT
TRBJ2-1,13,.,.,TRBV12-3/TRBV12-4,CASSLVGYNEQFF,TGTGCCAGCAGTTTAGTCGGCTACAATGAGCAGTTCTTC
TRBJ2-2,14,once,.,TRBV27,CASSFRGNTGELFF,TGTGCCAGCAGTTTCAGAGGAAACACCGGGGAGCTGTTTTTT
TRBJ1-3,15,.,.,TRBV30,CAWSGTGLSGNTIYF,TGTGCCTGGAGTGGGACGGGACTCTCTGGAAACACCATATATTTT
TRBJ1-6,15,.,TRBD1,TRBV6-1,CASSEVVQGNSPLHF,TGTGCCAGCAGTGAAGTCGTACAGGGGAATTCACCCCTCCACTTT
TRBJ1-6,17,.,.,TRBV6-1,CASSEARGEMGNSPLHF,TGTGCCAGCAGTGAAGCGCGGGGGGAAATGGGTAATTCACCCCTCCACTTT
TRBJ1-1,13,many,TRBD1,TRBV2,CASRDPDRERAFF,TGTGCCAGCAGAGATCCGGACAGGGAGAGGGCTTTCTTT
TRBJ2-7,13,.,TRBD1,TRBV29-1,CSAQGQGAREQYF,TGCAGCGCCCAGGGACAGGGGGCGCGAGAGCAGTACTTC
TRBJ1-2,13,.,.,TRBV6-6,CASSYSGSGGYTF,TGTGCCAGCAGTTACTCGGGGTCAGGGGGCTACACCTTC
TRBJ1-2,17,.,.,TRBV5-5,CASSPLETGRANYGYTF,TGTGCCAGCAGCCCTCTCGAAACAGGGCGAGCTAACTATGGCTACACCTTC
TRBJ1-1,15,.,TRBD1,TRBV4-1,CASSTRTGLGTEAFF,TGCGCCAGCAGCACCAGGACAGGGCTAGGCACTGAAGCTTTCTTT
TRBJ2-3,13,.,.,TRBV18,CASSPTGGDTQYF,TGTGCCAGCTCACCCACCGGAGGAGATACGCAGTATTTT